Below, 15 T cell receptor beta chains from the same sample are listed, as sequenced in a study of OX40 agonist ivuxolimab in advanced cancers. Clones were read by immunoSEQ multiplex PCR, and TCRdb kept only the in-frame ones, dropping some. Of 48,000 or so clones in the sample, around 80% were seen once. The specimen was CD4+ or CD8+ T cells sorted from blood, collected in a trial of the OX40 agonist ivuxolimab. These receptors all stem from an adult with an advanced solid tumor such as melanoma, head and neck, liver or kidney cancer.

The gene calls are TRBV7-9 and TRBJ2-7; 12 bases fit TRBD1. Germline CDR1 reads SEHNR; CDR2 reads FQNEAQ (reference sequence). The CDR3 runs to 12 residues. The V segment lost 8 bases and the J segment 5 bases; nucleotides outside the gene matches: 1. The CDR3 loop reads CASGTGGDEQYF. CDR3 nucleotide sequence: TGTGCCAGCGGGACAGGGGGCGACGAGCAGTACTTC.

The chain has TRBV5-6 and TRBJ2-7; D is ambiguous. V was pared by 5 bases and J by 3 bases, with 21 bases between. The CDR3 has 16 amino acids. Germline V gene data show CDR1 as SGHDT and CDR2 as YYEEEE. CDR3 region: CASSYFDTKLFYEQYF. The CDR3 bases are TGTGCCAGCAGTTATTTTGACACCAAACTTTTCTACGAGCAGTACTTC.

The V gene is TRBV7-9, the J gene TRBJ1-2; D perhaps matches TRBD1 (6 bases). The CDR3 has 14 amino acids. V dropped 1 base and J dropped 8 bases, with 14 bases sitting between them. CDR1 SEHNR and CDR2 FQNEAQ come from the germline V gene (reference sequence). CDR3 sequence: CASSLDRARGGYTF. CDR3 in DNA: TGTGCCAGCAGCTTAGACAGGGCCCGGGGGGGCTACACCTTC.

This chain links TRBV12-5 with TRBJ1-4; TRBD1 aligns across 7 bases. Germline CDR1 and CDR2: LGHNT and FRNRAP. Trimming took 1 base from V and 8 from J; bases not matched to a gene: 4. The CDR3 length is 14 residues. Written as DNA, the CDR3 is TGTGCTAGTGGTTTGGGGCAGGGGGACGAAAAACTGTTTTTT. The encoded protein is CASGLGQGDEKLFF.

The chain recombines TRBV5-1 with TRBJ1-2; D gene uncertain. CDR3 size: 16 residues. Per the germline V gene, CDR1 is SGHRS and CDR2 is YFSETQ. With 0 bases removed from V and 5 bases from J, the gap between germline ends came to 17 bases. The CDR3 DNA reads TGCGCCAGCAGCTTGGCCGGCGGAGGGCTGGAGTATGGCTACACCTTC. Its protein product is CASSLAGGGLEYGYTF.

The chain links TRBV18 to TRBJ2-3, with 9 bases aligning to TRBD1. V trimming: 3 bases; J trimming: 2 bases; junction bases outside the gene matches: 3. Per germline, CDR1 KGHSH and CDR2 LQKENI. The CDR3 sequence is 15 residues long. The chain's CDR3 is CASSPGTGPTDTQYF. As DNA, the CDR3 is TGTGCCAGCTCACCTGGGACAGGGCCCACAGATACGCAGTATTTT.

The rearrangement uses TRBV6-5 and TRBJ2-2; D perhaps matches TRBD1 (6 bases). There are 14 residues in the CDR3. The V gene lost 6 bases and the J gene lost 2 bases, with 10 bases spanning the gap. CDR1 MNHEY and CDR2 SVGAGI come from the germline V gene. CDR3 in DNA: TGTGCCAGCAGCCGACAGGTTAACACCGGGGAGCTGTTTTTT. Its translation: CASSRQVNTGELFF.

The rearrangement joins TRBV21-1 to TRBJ2-1; the D call TRBD2 from the table was never checked on the DNA. TRBV21-1 is a pseudogene locus. The CDR3 sequence is 15 residues long. The CDR3 DNA reads TGTGCCAGCTGTCCGACTAGCGGGGCCCCATCAGAGCAGTTCTTC. This sequence encodes CASCPTSGAPSEQFF.

This rearrangement joins TRBV11-2 to TRBJ2-1; D is unclear. The V and J ends lost 1 base and 1 base respectively, with 8 bases between them. The CDR3 totals 15 residues. The germline gives CDR1 SGHAT, CDR2 FQNNGV. The CDR3 DNA follows: TGTGCCAGCAGCTTAGTAGTGGGATCCTACAATGAGCAGTTCTTC. This codes for CASSLVVGSYNEQFF.

The gene calls are TRBV13 and TRBJ2-2, with D possibly being TRBD1 or TRBD2 (7 bases each). Per germline, CDR1 PRHDT and CDR2 FYEKMQ (reference sequence). This CDR3 comprises 16 residues. V lost 6 bases and J lost 7, with 21 bases in between. The CDR3: CASSPKYRGGNGELFF. The CDR3 DNA sequence: TGTGCCAGCAGTCCTAAGTACAGGGGAGGGAACGGGGAGCTGTTTTTT.

This chain joins TRBV2 and TRBJ2-3; D remains ambiguous. Germline V gene lookup returns CDR1 SNHLY and CDR2 FYNNEI. V shed 7 bases and J shed 4 bases, with 18 bases lying between them. The CDR3 is 15 amino acids. The CDR3 DNA is TGTGCCAGCACCGATAGAGGCGTCGTTTCAGATACGCAGTATTTT. This codes for CASTDRGVVSDTQYF.

The V and J genes are TRBV5-6 and TRBJ1-5; the D is unclear. Germline V gene lookup returns CDR1 SGHDT and CDR2 YYEEEE. This CDR3 contains 16 residues. Trimming left V 5 bases short and J 3 bases short, with 18 bases between. This chain's CDR3 is CASRRALRGDNQPQHF. DNA for the CDR3: TGTGCCAGCAGGAGAGCCCTGCGGGGTGACAATCAGCCCCAGCATTTT.

CDR3 region: CASKDSNQPQHF. Here the CDR3 DNA reads TGTGCCAGCAAAGACAGTAATCAGCCCCAGCATTTT. This chain connects TRBV6-6 to TRBJ1-5, with TRBD1 as a possible D gene (5 bases). V lost 7 bases and J lost 4, with 8 bases in between. The V gene's germline CDR1 is MNHNY and CDR2 SVGAGI (reference sequence). The CDR3 is 12 residues long.

The V call is TRBV18, the J call TRBJ2-1; 9 bases match TRBD2. The CDR3 sequence is 15 residues long. CDR1 and CDR2 (germline): KGHSH, LQKENI. The J segment lost 5 bases and the V segment lost 2 bases, leaving 4 bases of the junction unmatched. The CDR3, as DNA: TGTGCCAGCTCACCAGCGGGGGGGCCGGACAATGAGCAGTTCTTC. As protein: CASSPAGGPDNEQFF.

The sample holds one count of this clone. Other DNA sequences from this sample encode an identical CDR3 as well. The CDR3 loop reads CASSTKTGLEAFF. CDR3 in DNA: TGTGCCAGTAGTACCAAGACAGGGCTCGAAGCTTTCTTT. The V gene is TRBV19, the J gene TRBJ1-1, with TRBD1 identical over 7 bases. Germline V gives CDR1 LNHDA, CDR2 SQIVND (reference sequence). CDR3 size: 13 residues. V lost 4 bases and J lost 8; bases outside the gene matches: 7.